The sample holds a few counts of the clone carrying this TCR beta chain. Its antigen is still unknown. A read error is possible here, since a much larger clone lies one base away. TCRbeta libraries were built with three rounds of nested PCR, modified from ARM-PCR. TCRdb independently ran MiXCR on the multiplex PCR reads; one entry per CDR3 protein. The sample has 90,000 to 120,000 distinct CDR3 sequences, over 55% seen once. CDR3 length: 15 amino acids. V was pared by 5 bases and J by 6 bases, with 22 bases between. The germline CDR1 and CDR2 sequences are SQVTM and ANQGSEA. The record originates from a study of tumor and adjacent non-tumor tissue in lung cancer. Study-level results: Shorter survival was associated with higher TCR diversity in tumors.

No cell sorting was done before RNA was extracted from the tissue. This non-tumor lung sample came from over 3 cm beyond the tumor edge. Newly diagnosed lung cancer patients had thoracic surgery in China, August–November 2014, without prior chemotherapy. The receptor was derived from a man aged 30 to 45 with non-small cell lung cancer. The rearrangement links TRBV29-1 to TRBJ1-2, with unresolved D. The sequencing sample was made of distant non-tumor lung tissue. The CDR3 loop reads CSVQNPTSGTDGYTF. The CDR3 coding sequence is TGCAGCGTTCAGAACCCGACATCAGGAACGGATGGCTACACCTTC.